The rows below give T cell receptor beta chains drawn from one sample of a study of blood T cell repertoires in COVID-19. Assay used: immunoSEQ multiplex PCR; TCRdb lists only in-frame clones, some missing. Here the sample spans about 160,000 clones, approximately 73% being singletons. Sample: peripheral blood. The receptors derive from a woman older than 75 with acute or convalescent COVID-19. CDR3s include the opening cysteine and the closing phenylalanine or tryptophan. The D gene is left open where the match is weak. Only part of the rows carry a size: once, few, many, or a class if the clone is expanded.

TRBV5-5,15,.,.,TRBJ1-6,CASSEAPGPNSPLHF,TGTGCCAGCAGCGAGGCCCCGGGTCCTAATTCACCCCTCCACTTT
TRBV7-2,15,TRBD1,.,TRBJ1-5,CASSAQGQGSQPQHF,TGTGCCAGCAGCGCACAGGGACAGGGAAGTCAGCCCCAGCATTTT
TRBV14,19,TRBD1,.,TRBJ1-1,CASNRGPLAWTGQNTEAFF,TGTGCCAGCAATCGGGGGCCCTTAGCCTGGACAGGCCAGAACACTGAAGCTTTCTTT
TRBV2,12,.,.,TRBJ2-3,CASSVDLDTQYF,TGTGCCAGCAGTGTTGACTTAGATACGCAGTATTTT
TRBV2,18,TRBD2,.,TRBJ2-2,CASSEAGLAGGGTGELFF,TGTGCCAGCAGTGAAGCTGGGCTAGCGGGAGGGGGCACCGGGGAGCTGTTTTTT
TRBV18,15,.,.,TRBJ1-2,CASSDTTGLAYGYTF,TGTGCCAGCTCAGACACTACAGGGTTGGCGTATGGCTACACCTTC
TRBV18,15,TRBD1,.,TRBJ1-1,CASSPQQGVDTEAFF,TGTGCCAGCTCGCCTCAACAGGGGGTAGATACTGAAGCTTTCTTT
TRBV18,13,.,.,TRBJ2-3,CASSPPPRDTQYF,TGTGCCAGCTCACCACCACCCCGGGATACGCAGTATTTT
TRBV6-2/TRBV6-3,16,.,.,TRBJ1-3,CASSYGPVLSGNTIYF,TGTGCCAGCAGTTACGGCCCAGTCCTCTCTGGAAACACCATATATTTT
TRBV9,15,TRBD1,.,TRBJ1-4,CASSVSSQGGGKLFF,TGTGCCAGCAGCGTCTCCTCACAGGGGGGCGGAAAACTGTTTTTT
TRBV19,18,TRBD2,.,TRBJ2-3,CASNKSAGRRGVTDTQYF,TGTGCCAGTAATAAGTCGGCGGGACGGCGGGGGGTCACAGATACGCAGTATTTT
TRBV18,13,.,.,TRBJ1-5,CASSSDINQPQHF,TGTGCCAGCTCATCGGACATCAATCAGCCCCAGCATTTT
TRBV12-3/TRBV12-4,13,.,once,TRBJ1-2,CASNRDGLYGYTF,TGTGCCAGCAATCGAGATGGGCTCTATGGCTACACCTTC
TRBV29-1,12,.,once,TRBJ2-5,CSVEALAETQYF,TGCAGCGTTGAAGCCCTAGCAGAGACCCAGTACTTC
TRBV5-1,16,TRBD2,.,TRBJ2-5,CASSFMGLAVQETQYF,TGCGCCAGCAGCTTCATGGGACTAGCGGTTCAAGAGACCCAGTACTTC
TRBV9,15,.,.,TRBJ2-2,CASSVDAGNTGELFF,TGTGCCAGCAGCGTAGATGCGGGTAACACCGGGGAGCTGTTTTTT
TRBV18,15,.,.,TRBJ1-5,CASSRKQDSNQPQHF,TGTGCCAGCTCACGTAAACAAGATAGCAATCAGCCCCAGCATTTT
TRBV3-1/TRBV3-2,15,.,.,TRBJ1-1,CASSQGSQVNTEAFF,TGTGCCAGCAGCCAAGGATCACAAGTGAACACTGAAGCTTTCTTT
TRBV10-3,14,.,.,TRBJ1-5,CAISDSNSNQPQHF,TGTGCCATCAGTGACAGTAATAGCAATCAGCCCCAGCATTTT
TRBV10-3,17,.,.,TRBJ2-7,CAISVASIAGHSYEQYF,TGTGCCATCAGTGTCGCCTCTATCGCGGGGCACTCCTACGAGCAGTACTTC
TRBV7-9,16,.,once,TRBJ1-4,CASSLGQGSGNEKLFF,TGTGCCAGCAGCTTAGGCCAGGGGAGTGGGAATGAAAAACTGTTTTTT
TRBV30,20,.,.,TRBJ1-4,CAWSVLQGGRIPATNEKLFF,TGTGCCTGGAGTGTACTTCAGGGTGGCAGGATCCCTGCAACTAATGAAAAACTGTTTTTT
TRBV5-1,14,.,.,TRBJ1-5,CASSEQTGNQPQHF,TGCGCCAGCAGCGAACAGACGGGGAATCAGCCCCAGCATTTT